Each of the 24 T cell receptor beta chains below was sequenced from the same sample in a study of blood T cell repertoires in COVID-19. The protocol was immunoSEQ multiplex PCR, while the TCRdb copy is restricted to in-frame clones and leaves out a portion. The sample carries more than 300,000 clones, roughly 90% recorded once. Input material: peripheral blood. The receptors were gathered from a woman between 70 and 85 years old with COVID-19, enrolled during active disease.

The chain uses TRBV5-1 and TRBJ2-3; TRBD2 agrees at 13 bases. There are 17 residues in the CDR3. V lost 4 bases to trimming and J lost 1 base; unmatched junction nucleotides: 6. Germline V gene data show CDR1 as SGHRS and CDR2 as YFSETQ. CDR3 loop: CASSLGLAGAGTDTQYF. CDR3 nucleotides: TGCGCCAGCAGCCTCGGACTAGCGGGGGCTGGCACAGATACGCAGTATTTT.

This chain uses TRBV7-2 with TRBJ2-7; 7 bases map to TRBD1. This CDR3 is 14 amino acids long. CDR1 and CDR2 from the germline V gene are SGHTA and FQGNSA. The V and J ends lost 2 bases and 2 bases, in that order; junction bases with no gene match: 3. CDR3 protein: CASSLPDRAYEQYF. The CDR3 DNA reads TGTGCCAGCAGCTTACCCGACAGGGCCTACGAGCAGTACTTC.

The chain carries TRBV7-9 and TRBJ2-3; D gene unclear. This CDR3 is built from 16 residues. Trimming took 4 bases from V and 0 from J, leaving 14 bases between them. The germline CDR1 and CDR2 sequences are SEHNR and FQNEAQ (reference sequence). The CDR3 reads CASSSPRATSTDTQYF. The CDR3 DNA is TGTGCCAGCAGCTCCCCACGCGCTACTAGCACAGATACGCAGTATTTT.

The genes are TRBV10-2 and TRBJ1-1; D perhaps matches TRBD1 (6 bases). This CDR3 has 14 amino acids. Per the germline V gene, CDR1 is WSHSY and CDR2 is SAAADI. V was clipped by 2 bases and J by 2 bases, with 9 bases between them. This CDR3 is CASSEDRRNTEAFF. Here the CDR3 DNA reads TGCGCCAGCAGTGAGGACAGGAGAAACACTGAAGCTTTCTTT.

J is TRBJ1-1 and V is TRBV12-3 or TRBV12-4; D remains unclear. Trimming stripped 4 bases from V and 8 bases from J, with 14 bases between. This CDR3 is built from 13 residues. CDR3 sequence (DNA): TGTGCCAGCAGTTCCGAACCGGGTAACGAAGCTTTCTTT. It is translated as CASSSEPGNEAFF.

The chain joins TRBV5-1 to TRBJ2-7; D is uncertain. Trimming pared 3 bases from V and 5 bases from J, leaving 12 bases between. The germline V gene encodes CDR1 SGHRS and CDR2 YFSETQ. The CDR3 runs 13 residues. The CDR3 loop is CASSYNPQDEQYF. The CDR3 DNA is TGCGCCAGCAGCTACAACCCCCAGGACGAGCAGTACTTC.

The rearrangement joins TRBV5-1 to TRBJ1-5, with D uncertain. The CDR3 sequence is 15 residues long. Germline V gene sequence: CDR1 SGHRS, CDR2 YFSETQ. The V end was cut by 0 bases, the J end by 5 bases, with 12 bases between. For the CDR3, the DNA is TGCGCCAGCAGCTTGGGTGGAGAATCATATCAGCCCCAGCATTTT. It encodes CASSLGGESYQPQHF. Looking up the rest from reference TRBV5-1 and TRBJ1-5 gives the full variable domain: KAGVTQTPRYLIKTRGQQVTLSCSPISGHRSVSWYQQTPGQGLQFLFEYFSETQRNKGNFPGRFSGRQFSNSRSEMNVSTLELGDSALYLCASSLGGESYQPQHFGDGTRLSIL.

Notes on this clone: Other DNA sequences in the same sample also yield this CDR3. The chain is built from TRBV5-1 and TRBJ1-1; 7 nucleotides line up with TRBD1. Germline V gives CDR1 SGHRS, CDR2 YFSETQ. This CDR3 region has 11 residues. V shed 2 bases and J 11 bases; nucleotides not matched to a gene: 3. The CDR3 region is CASSFQGEAFF. CDR3 DNA sequence: TGCGCCAGCAGCTTTCAGGGGGAGGCTTTCTTT.

The chain recombines TRBV4-1 with TRBJ2-7; possible D gene TRBD2, 6 bases. The CDR3 sequence is 15 residues long. The germline gives CDR1 MGHRA, CDR2 YSYEKL. V gave up 0 bases and J gave up 4 bases, with 13 bases separating them. The CDR3 DNA sequence: TGCGCCAGCAGCCAAGATGGGCTAGGAGGGTACGAGCAGTACTTC. As protein: CASSQDGLGGYEQYF.

This chain uses TRBV4-3 with TRBJ1-1, with D unresolved. CDR1 is LGHNA, CDR2 YSLEER, per germline. V dropped 0 bases and J dropped 2 bases, with 10 bases sitting between them. The CDR3 totals 15 residues. In DNA form, the CDR3 reads TGCGCCAGCAGCCAAGATTTTGTTCGTAACACTGAAGCTTTCTTT. It translates to CASSQDFVRNTEAFF.

The chain has TRBV12-3 or TRBV12-4 and TRBJ1-2; TRBD1 matches 7 bases. The ends lost 5 bases at V and 6 bases at J; junction bases unmatched: 6. CDR3 length equals 13 residues. Here the CDR3 reads CASSRDSPDGYTF. CDR3 in DNA: TGTGCCAGCAGTCGGGACAGCCCCGATGGCTACACCTTC.

The table lists this clone with many counts. V usage is TRBV5-1 and J usage is TRBJ1-4, with D possibly TRBD1 on 6 matching bases. The V and J ends lost 1 base and 2 bases respectively, with 12 bases between them. CDR1 SGHRS and CDR2 YFSETQ come from the germline V gene. This CDR3 spans 16 amino acids. The DNA for the CDR3 is TGCGCCAGCAGCTTGATGAACAGGGACACTAATGAAAAACTGTTTTTT. Encoded protein: CASSLMNRDTNEKLFF.

The chain recombines TRBV3-1 (or the pseudogene TRBV3-2) with TRBJ2-1; TRBD1 matches at 9 bases. The CDR3 totals 15 residues. V dropped 5 bases and J dropped 8; count of bases not matched to a gene: 10. Germline V gene sequence: CDR1 LGHDT, CDR2 YNNKEL (reference sequence). The CDR3 sequence: CASSAPGQGVYEQFF. In DNA, the CDR3 is TGTGCCAGCAGCGCCCCGGGACAGGGTGTCTATGAGCAGTTCTTC.

The CDR3 is CASSQVGDSNQPQHF. CDR3 DNA sequence: TGCGCCAGCAGCCAAGTAGGGGATAGCAATCAGCCCCAGCATTTT. The V gene is TRBV4-1, the J gene TRBJ1-5; D is possibly TRBD1 (5 bases). The germline V gene has CDR1 MGHRA and CDR2 YSYEKL. V lost 1 base to trimming and J lost 0 bases, with 7 bases between them. The CDR3 totals 15 residues.

The V call is TRBV7-9, the J call TRBJ1-1; D unclear. This CDR3 has 13 residues. Trimming stripped 5 bases from V and 3 bases from J, with 10 bases between. Germline values: CDR1 SEHNR, CDR2 FQNEAQ (reference sequence). The CDR3 DNA reads TGTGCCAGCAGCGAGCCCCGAGACACTGAAGCTTTCTTT. Encoded protein: CASSEPRDTEAFF.

The chain joins TRBV19 to TRBJ1-1, with D perhaps TRBD1 (5 bases). Germline assignment: CDR1 LNHDA and CDR2 SQIVND (reference sequence). V was clipped by 4 bases and J by 5 bases, with 14 bases between them. This CDR3 has 14 amino acids. The DNA of the CDR3 is TGTGCCAGTAGTAACGGGAGGGGAAAGACTGAAGCTTTCTTT. The encoded protein is CASSNGRGKTEAFF. Supplemented by reference TRBV19 and TRBJ1-1, the full variable domain reads DGGITQSPKYLFRKEGQNVTLSCEQNLNHDAMYWYRQDPGQGLRLIYYSQIVNDFQKGDIAEGYSVSREKKESFPLTVTSAQKNPTAFYLCASSNGRGKTEAFFGQGTRLTVV.

J is TRBJ2-1 and V is TRBV9; the D gene is possibly TRBD1 (6 bases). CDR3 length: 17 residues. V was cut by 3 bases and J by 4 bases, with 20 bases left in between. CDR1 and CDR2 (germline): SGDLS, YYNGEE. CDR3 in amino acids: CASSDDPWTASYNEQFF. For the CDR3, the DNA is TGTGCCAGCAGCGACGACCCGTGGACAGCCTCTTACAATGAGCAGTTCTTC.

This clone has only one observation. The chain couples TRBV27 to TRBJ2-2, with 8 bases that match TRBD1. J was trimmed by 4 bases and V by 5 bases; bases with no gene match: 6. This CDR3 contains 15 residues. Germline loops: CDR1 MNHEY, CDR2 SMNVEV (reference sequence). The CDR3 DNA sequence: TGTGCCAGCAGTCCACGGACAGGGAGCACCGGGGAGCTGTTTTTT. It specifies CASSPRTGSTGELFF.

This sequence joins TRBV2 and TRBJ1-3; D not resolved. Germline CDR1 and CDR2: SNHLY and FYNNEI. V lost 3 bases and J 3 bases, leaving 9 bases between the germline ends. This CDR3 region has 14 residues. This CDR3 is CASSDPSGGNTIYF. The CDR3 nucleotides are TGTGCCAGCAGTGACCCGTCCGGTGGAAACACCATATATTTT.

V usage is TRBV6-6 and J usage is TRBJ1-2; no firm D call. CDR3 size: 14 residues. CDR1 and CDR2 from the germline V gene are MNHNY and SVGAGI (reference sequence). With 2 bases removed from V and 4 bases from J, the gap between germline ends came to 11 bases. The CDR3 nucleotides are TGTGCCAGCAGTTACCCCGAACAGACCTATGGCTACACCTTC. Encoded protein: CASSYPEQTYGYTF.

The chain employs TRBV7-9 and TRBJ1-2; 7 bases align to TRBD1. CDR3 length: 16 residues. V gave up 4 bases and J gave up 3 bases; unmatched junction bases: 11. Germline V lookup: CDR1 SEHNR, CDR2 FQNEAQ (reference sequence). The CDR3 protein is CASSSPDRTVDYGYTF. CDR3 in DNA: TGTGCCAGCAGCTCTCCGGACAGGACGGTGGACTATGGCTACACCTTC. Using reference TRBV7-9 and TRBJ1-2 for the parts outside the CDR3, the full variable domain is DTGVSQNPRHKITKRGQNVTFRCDPISEHNRLYWYRQTLGQGPEFLTYFQNEAQLEKSRLLSDRFSAERPKGSFSTLEIQRTEQGDSAMYLCASSSPDRTVDYGYTFGSGTRLTVV.

This clone showed up just once. V gene TRBV6-1 combines with J gene TRBJ1-2, with no clear D. V lost 2 bases, J lost 4 bases, and 14 bases lay in between. Germline V gives CDR1 MNHNS, CDR2 SASEGT. This CDR3 contains 15 residues. This CDR3 is CASSELINSPYGYTF. The CDR3 coding sequence is TGTGCCAGCAGTGAACTCATTAATAGCCCCTATGGCTACACCTTC.

This chain uses TRBV14 with TRBJ1-3; TRBD1 might be the D (5 bases). With 0 bases removed from V and 3 bases from J, the gap between germline ends came to 9 bases. There are 15 residues in the CDR3. In germline, CDR1 is SGHDN, CDR2 FVKESK. Here the CDR3 reads CASSQDLGVGNTIYF. Written as DNA, the CDR3 is TGTGCCAGCAGCCAAGATTTAGGGGTTGGAAACACCATATATTTT.

The CDR3 is CASTGPGQGLPEQYF. The CDR3 DNA sequence: TGTGCCAGCACTGGGCCGGGACAGGGGTTGCCCGAGCAGTACTTC. The chain joins TRBV11-2 to TRBJ2-7; 10 bases line up with TRBD1. This CDR3 has 15 amino acids. From germline, CDR1 is SGHAT and CDR2 FQNNGV. V was clipped by 7 bases and J by 6 bases; unmatched bases: 12.